A selection of T cell receptor beta chains follows, all from one sample in a study of shared clonotypes between healthy human individuals. Sequencing used immunoSEQ multiplex PCR; TCRdb keeps in-frame clones, though not all of them. The sample has about 2,500,000 clones, approximately 94% seen once; the top ten hold over 0.12%. The sequencing sample was made of naive CD4+ T cells sorted from blood. These receptors all come from a man in his late teens or twenties in good health. CDR3s include the opening cysteine and the closing phenylalanine or tryptophan. Each record gives: J gene, V gene, CDR3 protein.

>TRBJ1-2|TRBV5-8
CASSWASGNLYGYTF
>TRBJ2-7|TRBV6-5
CASSYSPGGYEQYF
>TRBJ2-5|TRBV6-1
CASSPGSPLQTQYF
>TRBJ2-7|TRBV5-1
CASSSGHAGTYEQYF
>TRBJ2-1|TRBV19
CASTPTTGTTQFF
>TRBJ2-7|TRBV5-1
CASSPQRGAGGEQYF
>TRBJ1-1|TRBV6-1
CASSDRQGPMNTEAFF
>TRBJ1-2|TRBV5-1
CASSPGQGDYGYTF
>TRBJ2-3|TRBV6-1
CASSGAPNRADTQYF
>TRBJ1-5|TRBV19
CASSRQGANNQPQHF
>TRBJ1-4|TRBV2
CASSEEEKLFF
>TRBJ1-2|TRBV30
CAWSVRRALEDYGYTF
>TRBJ2-7|TRBV11-2
CASSFVFGMYEQYF
>TRBJ1-5|TRBV11-2
CASSIDRFDQPQHF
>TRBJ2-1|TRBV13
CASSLDPQGADEQFF